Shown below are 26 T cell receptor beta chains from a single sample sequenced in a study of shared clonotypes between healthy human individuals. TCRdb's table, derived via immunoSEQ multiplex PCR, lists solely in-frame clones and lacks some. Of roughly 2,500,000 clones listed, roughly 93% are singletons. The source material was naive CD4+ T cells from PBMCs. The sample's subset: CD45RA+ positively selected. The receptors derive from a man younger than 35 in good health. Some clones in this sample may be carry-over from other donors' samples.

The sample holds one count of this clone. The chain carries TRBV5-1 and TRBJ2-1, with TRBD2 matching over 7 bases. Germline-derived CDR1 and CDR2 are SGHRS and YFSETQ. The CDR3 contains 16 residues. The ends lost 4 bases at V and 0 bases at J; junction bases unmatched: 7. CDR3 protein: CASSPGTMSSYNEQFF. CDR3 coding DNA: TGCGCCAGCAGCCCTGGGACTATGAGCTCCTACAATGAGCAGTTCTTC.

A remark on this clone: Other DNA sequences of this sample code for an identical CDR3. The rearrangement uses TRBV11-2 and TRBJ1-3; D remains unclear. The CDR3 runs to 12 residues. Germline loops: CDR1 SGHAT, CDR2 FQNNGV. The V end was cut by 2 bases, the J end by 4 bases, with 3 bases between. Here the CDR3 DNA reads TGTGCCAGCAGCTTATCAGGAAACACCATATATTTT. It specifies CASSLSGNTIYF.

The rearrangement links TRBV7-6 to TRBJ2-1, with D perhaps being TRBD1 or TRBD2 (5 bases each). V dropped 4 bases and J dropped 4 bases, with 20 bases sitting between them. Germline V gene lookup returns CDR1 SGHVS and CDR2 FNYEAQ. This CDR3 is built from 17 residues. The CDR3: CASSSRFRARGYNEQFF. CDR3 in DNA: TGTGCCAGCAGCTCCCGTTTCCGGGCGAGGGGATACAATGAGCAGTTCTTC.

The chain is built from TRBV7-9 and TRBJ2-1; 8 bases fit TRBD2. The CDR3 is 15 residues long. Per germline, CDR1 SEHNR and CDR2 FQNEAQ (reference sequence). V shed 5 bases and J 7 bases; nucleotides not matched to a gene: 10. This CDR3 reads CASSPSGGAVNEQFF. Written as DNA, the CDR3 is TGTGCCAGCAGCCCCAGCGGGGGCGCTGTGAATGAGCAGTTCTTC.

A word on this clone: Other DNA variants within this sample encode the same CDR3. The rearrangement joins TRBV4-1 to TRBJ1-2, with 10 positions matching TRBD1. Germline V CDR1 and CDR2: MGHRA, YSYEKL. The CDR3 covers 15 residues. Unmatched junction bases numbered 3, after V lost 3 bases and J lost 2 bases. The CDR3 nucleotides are TGCGCCAGCAGCCACCCGACAGGGGGCAACTATGGCTACACCTTC. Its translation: CASSHPTGGNYGYTF.

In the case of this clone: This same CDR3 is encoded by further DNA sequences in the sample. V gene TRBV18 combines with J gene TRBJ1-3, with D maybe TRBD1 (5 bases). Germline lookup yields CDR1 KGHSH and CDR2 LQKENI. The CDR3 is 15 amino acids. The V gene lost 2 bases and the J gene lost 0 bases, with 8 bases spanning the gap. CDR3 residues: CASSPAGDSGNTIYF. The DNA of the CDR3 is TGTGCCAGCTCACCAGCGGGGGACTCTGGAAACACCATATATTTT.

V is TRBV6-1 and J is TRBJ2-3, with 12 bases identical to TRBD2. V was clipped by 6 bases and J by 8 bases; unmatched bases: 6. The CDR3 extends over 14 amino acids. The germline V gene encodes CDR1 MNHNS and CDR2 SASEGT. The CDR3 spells CASRTSGSLGTQYF. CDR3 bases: TGTGCCAGCAGGACTAGCGGGAGTCTAGGTACGCAGTATTTT.

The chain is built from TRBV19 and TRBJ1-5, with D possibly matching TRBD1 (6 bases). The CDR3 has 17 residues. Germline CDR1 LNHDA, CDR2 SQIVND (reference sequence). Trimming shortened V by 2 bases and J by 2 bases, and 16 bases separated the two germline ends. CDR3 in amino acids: CASSILPGADRNQPQHF. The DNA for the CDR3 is TGTGCCAGTAGTATATTGCCGGGGGCTGATCGCAATCAGCCCCAGCATTTT.

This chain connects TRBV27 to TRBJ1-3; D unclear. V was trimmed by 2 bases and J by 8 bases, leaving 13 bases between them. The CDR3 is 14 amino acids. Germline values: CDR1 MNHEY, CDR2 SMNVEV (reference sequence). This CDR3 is CASSLKPTSDTIYF. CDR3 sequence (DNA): TGTGCCAGCAGTTTAAAGCCCACCTCTGACACCATATATTTT.

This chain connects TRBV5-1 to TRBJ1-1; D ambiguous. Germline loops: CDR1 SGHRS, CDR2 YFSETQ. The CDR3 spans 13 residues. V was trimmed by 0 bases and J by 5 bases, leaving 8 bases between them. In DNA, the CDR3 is TGCGCCAGCAGCTTGGAGGTAGAAACTGAAGCTTTCTTT. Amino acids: CASSLEVETEAFF.

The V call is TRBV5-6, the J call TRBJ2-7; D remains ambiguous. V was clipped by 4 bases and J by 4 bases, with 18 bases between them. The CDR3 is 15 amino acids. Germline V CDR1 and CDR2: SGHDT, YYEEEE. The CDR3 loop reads CASSAEPPFLYEQYF. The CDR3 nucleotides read TGTGCCAGCAGCGCGGAACCCCCGTTCCTGTACGAGCAGTACTTC.

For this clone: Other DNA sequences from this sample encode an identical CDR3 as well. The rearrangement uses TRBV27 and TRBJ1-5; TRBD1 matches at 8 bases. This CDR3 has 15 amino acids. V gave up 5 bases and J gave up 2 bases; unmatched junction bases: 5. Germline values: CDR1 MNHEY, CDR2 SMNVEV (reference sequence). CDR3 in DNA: TGTGCCAGCAGTCGCCAGGGGGCAGGCAATCAGCCCCAGCATTTT. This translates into CASSRQGAGNQPQHF.

The CDR3 here is CASSPARQSYEQYF. CDR3 in DNA: TGTGCCAGCAGCCCCGCCCGTCAGTCGTACGAGCAGTACTTC. The V and J genes are TRBV7-9 and TRBJ2-7; D unclear. Deletions cut 5 bases from V and 4 bases from J, with 15 bases between. CDR1 SEHNR and CDR2 FQNEAQ come from the germline V gene (reference sequence). The CDR3 sequence is 14 residues long.

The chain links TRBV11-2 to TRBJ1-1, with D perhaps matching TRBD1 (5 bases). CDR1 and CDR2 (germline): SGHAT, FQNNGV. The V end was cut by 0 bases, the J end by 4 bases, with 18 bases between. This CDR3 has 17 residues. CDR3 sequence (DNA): TGTGCCAGCAGCTTAGACTCCCGGACGGTGGGGGGCACTGAAGCTTTCTTT. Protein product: CASSLDSRTVGGTEAFF.

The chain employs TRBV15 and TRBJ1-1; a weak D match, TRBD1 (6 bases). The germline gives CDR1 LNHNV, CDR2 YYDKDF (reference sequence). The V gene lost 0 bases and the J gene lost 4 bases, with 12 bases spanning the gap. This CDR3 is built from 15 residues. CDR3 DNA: TGTGCCACCAGCAGAGAAAACAGGGTGTTCACTGAAGCTTTCTTT. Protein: CATSRENRVFTEAFF.

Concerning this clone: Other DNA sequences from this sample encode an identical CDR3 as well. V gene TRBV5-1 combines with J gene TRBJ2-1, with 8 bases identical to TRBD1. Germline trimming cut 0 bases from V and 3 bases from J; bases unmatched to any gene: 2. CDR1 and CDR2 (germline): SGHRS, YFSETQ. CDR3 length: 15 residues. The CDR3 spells CASSLGTGNYNEQFF. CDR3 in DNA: TGCGCCAGCAGCTTGGGGACAGGGAACTACAATGAGCAGTTCTTC.

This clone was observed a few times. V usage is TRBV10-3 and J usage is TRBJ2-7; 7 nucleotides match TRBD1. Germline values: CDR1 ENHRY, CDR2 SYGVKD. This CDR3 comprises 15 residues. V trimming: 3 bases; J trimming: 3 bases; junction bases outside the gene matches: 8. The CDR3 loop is CAISDGVDRIYEQYF. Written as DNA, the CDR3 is TGTGCCATCAGTGACGGTGTGGACAGGATCTACGAGCAGTACTTC.

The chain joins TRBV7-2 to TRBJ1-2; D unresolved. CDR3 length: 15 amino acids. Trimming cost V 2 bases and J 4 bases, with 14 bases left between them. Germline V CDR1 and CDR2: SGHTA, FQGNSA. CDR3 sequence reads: CASSLQTSRTYGYTF. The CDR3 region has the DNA TGTGCCAGCAGCTTACAAACCTCCAGGACCTATGGCTACACCTTC. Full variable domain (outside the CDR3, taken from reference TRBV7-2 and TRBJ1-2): GAGVSQSPSNKVTEKGKDVELRCDPISGHTALYWYRQSLGQGLEFLIYFQGNSAPDKSGLPSDRFSAERTGGSVSTLTIQRTQQEDSAVYLCASSLQTSRTYGYTFGSGTRLTVV.

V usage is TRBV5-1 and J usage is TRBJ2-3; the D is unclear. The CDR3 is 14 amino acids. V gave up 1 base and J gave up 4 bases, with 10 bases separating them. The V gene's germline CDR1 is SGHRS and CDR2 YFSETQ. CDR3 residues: CASSLTIGSDTQYF. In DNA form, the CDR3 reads TGCGCCAGCAGCTTGACCATCGGGTCAGATACGCAGTATTTT.

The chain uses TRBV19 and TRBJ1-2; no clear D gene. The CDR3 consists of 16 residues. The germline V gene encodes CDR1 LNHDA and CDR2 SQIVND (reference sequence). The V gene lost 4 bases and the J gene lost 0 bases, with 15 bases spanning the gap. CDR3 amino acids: CASSNPGGPANYGYTF. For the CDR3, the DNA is TGTGCCAGTAGTAACCCGGGAGGCCCAGCTAACTATGGCTACACCTTC.

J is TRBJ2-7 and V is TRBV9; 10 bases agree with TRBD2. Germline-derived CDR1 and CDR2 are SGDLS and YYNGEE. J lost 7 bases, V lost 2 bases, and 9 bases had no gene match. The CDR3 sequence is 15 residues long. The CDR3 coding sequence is TGTGCCAGCAGCGTTGGACTAGCGGCCGCCTGGGAGCAGTACTTC. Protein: CASSVGLAAAWEQYF.

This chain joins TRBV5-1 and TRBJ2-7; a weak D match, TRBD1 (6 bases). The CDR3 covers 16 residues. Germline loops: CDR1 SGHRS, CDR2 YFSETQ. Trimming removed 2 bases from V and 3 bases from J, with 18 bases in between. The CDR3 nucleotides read TGCGCCAGCAGCTTACGTCCTCTGGGACACATCTACGAGCAGTACTTC. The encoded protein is CASSLRPLGHIYEQYF.

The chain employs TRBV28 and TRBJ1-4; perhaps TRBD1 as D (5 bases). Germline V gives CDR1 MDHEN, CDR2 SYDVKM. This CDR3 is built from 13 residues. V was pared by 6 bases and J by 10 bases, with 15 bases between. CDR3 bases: TGTGCCAGCAGGGGACCGAGATTATCAAAACTGTTTTTT. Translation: CASRGPRLSKLFF.

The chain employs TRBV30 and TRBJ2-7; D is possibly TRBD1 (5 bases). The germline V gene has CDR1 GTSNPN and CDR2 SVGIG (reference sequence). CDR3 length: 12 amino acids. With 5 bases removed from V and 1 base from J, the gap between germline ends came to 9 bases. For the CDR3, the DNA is TGTGCCTGGGGACATCAATCCTACGAGCAGTACTTC. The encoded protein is CAWGHQSYEQYF.

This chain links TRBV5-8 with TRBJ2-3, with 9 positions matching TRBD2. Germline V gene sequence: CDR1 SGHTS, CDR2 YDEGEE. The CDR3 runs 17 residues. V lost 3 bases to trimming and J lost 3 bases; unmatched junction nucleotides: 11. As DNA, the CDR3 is TGTGCCAGCAGCTGGGGGCTGGGCCTAGCGGGAACAGATACGCAGTATTTT. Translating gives CASSWGLGLAGTDTQYF.

The chain's CDR3 is CASSSTGLAGTDTQYF. In DNA, the CDR3 is TGCGCCAGCAGCTCTACGGGACTAGCGGGCACAGATACGCAGTATTTT. This chain links TRBV5-1 with TRBJ2-3; 11 nucleotides match TRBD2. CDR3 length equals 16 residues. CDR1 and CDR2 (germline): SGHRS, YFSETQ. V was clipped by 3 bases and J by 1 base; unmatched bases: 4.